This T cell receptor (beta chain) originates from a study of blood T cell repertoires in COVID-19 (dated by TCRdb to the early 2020s). About the study as a whole: Samples from collaborators originated in the United States, Italy and Spain and spanned both the acute and convalescent phases of COVID-19. The material from the prospective study consisted of cDNA or gDNA derived from T cells, B-cell-depleted T cells, or PBMCs. The dataset comprised deeply sampled blood TCRbeta repertoires from subjects exposed to, actively infected with, or recovered from COVID-19. The repertoires were released in a freely available public database meant as a resource for research on the immune response to SARS-CoV-2. The samples were drawn from the first 160 participants of the ongoing ImmuneRACE study and from some 1,300 subjects provided by 6 global collaborators. The sample metadata nearly always contained a de-identified subject ID, COVID-19 status, age in years and sex. Where available, HLA class I and class II types were taken from metadata supplied by the sample provider and were not determined by assay-based typing.

TCRbeta CDR3 regions were amplified from genomic DNA by means of the immunoSEQ Assay, a bias-controlled multiplex PCR. The source study handled its data this way. Within the assay, amplification of reference gene primers was used to estimate how many nucleated cells each sample contained. To quantify the absolute abundance of each unique TCRbeta CDR3 rearrangement, sequence reads were collapsed and filtered. For each sample, productive Simpson clonality was calculated by taking the square root of Simpson's diversity index across productive rearrangements. Imported from immuneACCESS, the table was reduced by TCRdb to in-frame sequences with V and J called. These copies leave out some clones; in studies compared against another copy, an unresolved V gene accounts for under half, and the cause of the remainder is not known. For V, J and clone size, that table is used; D and trimming come from the DNA. The sample table contains roughly 280,000 clones; only one count was recorded for approximately 90% of them. Of the sample, around 3.6% falls within the top ten clones.

Trimming at the junction amounts to 2 bases on V and 3 bases on J, and the germline ends lie 10 bases apart. The germline V gene encodes CDR1 MNHEY and CDR2 SVGAGI. The CDR3 runs 14 residues from the cysteine to the phenylalanine. Just CDR3 DNA is preserved here, 42 bases in frame from base 1. Paper-wide results and their limitations: Clinical and demographic metadata were provided uncurated, with the amount varying by source and participant.

About this clone: Its antigen is unknown. The record has no base qualities; no much larger clone is one base away.

Whole blood was collected in K2EDTA tubes by collaborating institutions according to the institutions' own protocols. For TCRbeta analysis, collaborator samples were shipped as frozen whole blood, as isolated PBMCs, or as DNA extracted from either sample type. The rearrangement combines TRBV6-5 with TRBJ1-2; TRBD1 is a weak D gene call, 5 bases matching. Source material: peripheral blood. The sequence was obtained from a man younger than 35 with active or convalescent COVID-19. The nucleotide sequence is TGTGCCAGCAGTTACAGACAGTTTGACTATGGCTACACCTTC. The translation is CASSYRQFDYGYTF.